This T cell receptor (beta chain) was found in a study of T cell repertoires in cytomegalovirus infection. Whole-study context: Matching HLA type and CMV infection were both indicated by public TCR beta signatures.

Overall study findings and caveats: Dominating the ex vivo response were TCR beta clonotypes that were CMV-specific and HLA-C-restricted.

This clonotype was recorded a few times. Its cognate antigen is unknown. TCRdb reanalysed the reads using MiXCR and keeps one entry per CDR3 protein. The data hold 270,000 or so distinct CDR3 sequences, with about 17% observed a single time. Sequencing used CD8+ T cells from PBMCs. The clonotype originates from a human donor in good health (CMV status not recorded). Some clones in this sample may be carry-over from other donors' samples.

The CDR3 region is CARHRGHYNEQFF. The CDR3 DNA is TGTGCCAGACACAGGGGGCACTACAATGAGCAGTTCTTC. V usage is TRBV6-4 and J usage is TRBJ2-1; 9 bases align to TRBD1. The germline gives CDR1 MRHNA, CDR2 SNTAGT. J lost 3 bases, V lost 9 bases, and 3 bases had no gene match. The CDR3 is 13 residues long.